The rows below give T cell receptor beta chains drawn from one sample of a study of regulatory T cells in long-lasting Graves disease. TCRdb itself ran the multiplex PCR reads through MiXCR, one entry per CDR3 protein. The data show 530,000 or so distinct CDR3 sequences, about 13% seen once. The sample also formed part of further work on T cells in Graves' hyperthyroidism and ophthalmopathy.

The source was peripheral blood mononuclear cells (PBMCs), collected at new diagnosis, from a patient treated with antithyroid drugs. The receptors here all came from a young man with Graves disease. The CDR3 runs from the conserved cysteine through the conserved F or W. The D gene is left open where the match is weak. Some rows have no size entry. The others give once, few or many, or a class for an expanded clone.

j_gene | abundance | d_gene | v_gene | CDR3nt | CDR3aa
TRBJ2-5 | many | . | TRBV2 | TGTGCCAGCATGGGCGACCACCAAGAGACCCAGTACTTC | CASMGDHQETQYF
TRBJ2-7 | few | TRBD1 | TRBV5-6 | TGTGCCAGCAGCTTCGCCGGGACAGGGGGGAATATCATCTCCTACGAGCAGTACTTC | CASSFAGTGGNIISYEQYF
TRBJ2-1 | few | TRBD2 | TRBV18 | TGTGCCAGCTCACCGGGAGCGGGAGTTATATCCGGGCAGTTCTTC | CASSPGAGVISGQFF
TRBJ2-1 | few | TRBD2 | TRBV20-1 | TGCAGTGCTAGAGATCGGGCCGTACTAACTAGCGGGAGAGGTGAGCAGTTCTTC | CSARDRAVLTSGRGEQFF
TRBJ1-5 | many | . | TRBV5-1 | TGCGCCAGCAGCTTAACAGGGCATAGCAATCAGCCCCAGCATTTT | CASSLTGHSNQPQHF
TRBJ2-3 | many | . | TRBV5-1 | TGCGCCAGCAGCTTTGCCGGGGATACGCAGTATTTT | CASSFAGDTQYF
TRBJ2-7 | many | . | TRBV29-1 | TGCAGCGTTGAGGCAGGATTGACCTACGAGCAGTACTTC | CSVEAGLTYEQYF
TRBJ1-4 | . | . | TRBV28 | TGTGCCAGCAGTTTGGTGGTGGAAAAACTGTTTTTT | CASSLVVEKLFF
TRBJ2-3 | once | . | TRBV29-1 | TGCAGCGTTCGAAAGGGTCCAGATACGCAGTATTTT | CSVRKGPDTQYF
TRBJ2-7 | . | . | TRBV6-8 | TGTGCCAGCAGTAGGACTAACGGAACCTACGAGCAGTACTTC | CASSRTNGTYEQYF
TRBJ2-1 | many | . | TRBV5-4 | TGTGCCAGCAGCCGAGGTAGCGCGGTTGAGCAGTTCTTC | CASSRGSAVEQFF
TRBJ2-2 | many | TRBD1 | TRBV29-1 | TGCAGCGCCTCGCCCGGACAGGGGGCGCCCGGGGAGCTGTTTTTT | CSASPGQGAPGELFF
TRBJ1-6 | few | . | TRBV6-4 | TGTGCCAGCAGGTCCGCTGGGGGGGGGAATTCACCCCTCCACTTT | CASRSAGGGNSPLHF
TRBJ2-7 | many | . | TRBV24-1 | TGTGCCACCTCGGACTTTAGGGACGAGCAGTACTTC | CATSDFRDEQYF
TRBJ2-1 | many | TRBD2 | TRBV2 | TGTGCCAGCAGGGAACGCGGGGGGTACAATGAGCAGTTCTTC | CASRERGGYNEQFF
TRBJ1-3 | many | . | TRBV11-1 | TGTGCCAGCAGCACCTGGACATCCTCTGGAAACACCATATATTTT | CASSTWTSSGNTIYF
TRBJ1-2 | few | . | TRBV10-3 | TGTGCCATCGGGAGTGGTGGCTACACCTTC | CAIGSGGYTF
TRBJ1-1 | many | . | TRBV24-1 | TGTGCCACCAGTGACCCCGGACACCCGAACACTGAAGCTTTCTTT | CATSDPGHPNTEAFF
TRBJ2-5 | many | TRBD1 | TRBV7-2 | TGTGCCAGCAGCAGGGGGACAGGGAGGAAGACCCAGTACTTC | CASSRGTGRKTQYF
TRBJ2-3 | . | . | TRBV3-1 | TGTGCCAGCAGCCCCCTCCTCGGGTCAGATACGCAGTATTTT | CASSPLLGSDTQYF
TRBJ1-2 | many | . | TRBV27 | TGTGCCAGCAGTTTCGGGGGACTCCGGAGGGGCTACACCTTC | CASSFGGLRRGYTF
TRBJ2-7 | many | . | TRBV7-9 | TGTGCCAGCAGCTTGGATTTTCATGAGCAGTACTTC | CASSLDFHEQYF
TRBJ1-6 | many | . | TRBV11-2 | TGTGCCAGCAGCTTAGGGGCAGGGACAAATAATTCACCCCTCCACTTT | CASSLGAGTNNSPLHF